This TCR beta chain originates from a study of T cells in Graves' hyperthyroidism and ophthalmopathy. RNA transcripts were the template for amplifying TCR beta CDR3 regions. In the first-round RT-PCR of the TCR CDR3, the HTBI primer set was used. TCRdb reprocessed the multiplex PCR reads with MiXCR, giving one entry per CDR3 protein. Of 660,000 or so distinct CDR3 sequences listed, just under 45% are singletons. The CDR3 length is 15 residues. J was trimmed by 8 bases and V by 6 bases; bases with no gene match: 15. Germline loops: CDR1 SGHVS, CDR2 FQNEAQ. Turning to this clonotype: Its target is not known.

Whole-study findings and limits: Ophthalmopathy was separated from stable hyperthyroidism by a 13 V-J model. Onset of ophthalmopathy came a median around 6.2 months after the model predicted it. Blood also showed most of the thyroid clonotypes that were expanded above 0.001.

Pregnant or lactating patients were excluded, as were those with uncontrolled infection or other autoimmune disease. The material sequenced was peripheral blood or thyroid tissue (not recorded which). The rearrangement uses TRBV7-8 and TRBJ1-2; 7 nucleotides line up with TRBD1. This TCR came from an adult man with Graves' disease, either hyperthyroidism or ophthalmopathy (not recorded which). CDR3 in amino acids: CASSLGGQLNRGYTF. As DNA, the CDR3 is TGTGCCAGCAGTCTGGGGGGACAGCTTAATCGGGGCTACACCTTC. The full variable domain, in which reference TRBV7-8 and TRBJ1-2 provide the parts outside the CDR3, is GAGVSQSPRYKVAKRGQDVALRCDPISGHVSLFWYQQALGQGPEFLTYFQNEAQLDKSGLPSDRFFAERPEGSVSTLKIQRTQQEDSAVYLCASSLGGQLNRGYTFGSGTRLTVV.